This T cell receptor beta chain was sequenced in a study of blood T cell repertoires in COVID-19. The table came from immunoSEQ multiplex PCR; TCRdb's copy has only in-frame clones and leaves some out. The sample contains about 330,000 clones, about nine tenths of which appear only once. V lost 3 bases and J lost 3; bases outside the gene matches: 3. Germline V gene sequence: CDR1 SGHNT, CDR2 YENEEA. The CDR3 has 15 residues. The clonotype originates from a woman aged 18 to 35 who had recovered from COVID-19. Source material: PBMCs or T cells enriched from blood (not recorded which). The genes are TRBV11-3 and TRBJ2-1; TRBD2 aligns across 9 bases. The CDR3 loop reads CASSFSGSGYNEQFF. The CDR3 DNA is TGTGCCAGCAGCTTTAGCGGGAGTGGCTACAATGAGCAGTTCTTC.